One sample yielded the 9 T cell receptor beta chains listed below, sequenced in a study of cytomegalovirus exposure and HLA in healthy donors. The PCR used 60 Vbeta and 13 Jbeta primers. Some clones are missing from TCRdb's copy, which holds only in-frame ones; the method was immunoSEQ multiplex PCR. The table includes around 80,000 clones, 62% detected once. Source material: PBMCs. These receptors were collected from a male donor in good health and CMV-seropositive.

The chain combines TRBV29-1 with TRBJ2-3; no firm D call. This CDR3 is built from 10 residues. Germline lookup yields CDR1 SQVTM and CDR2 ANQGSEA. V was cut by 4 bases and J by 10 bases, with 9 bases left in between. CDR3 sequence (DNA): TGCAGCGTTGTATCTAGTTCGCAGTATTTT. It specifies CSVVSSSQYF.

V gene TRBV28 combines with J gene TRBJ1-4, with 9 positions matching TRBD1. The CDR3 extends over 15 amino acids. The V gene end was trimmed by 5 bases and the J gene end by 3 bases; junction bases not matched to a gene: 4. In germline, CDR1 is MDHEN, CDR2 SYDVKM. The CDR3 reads CASSPRDRANEKLFF. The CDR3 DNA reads TGTGCCAGCAGTCCGCGGGACAGGGCTAATGAAAAACTGTTTTTT.

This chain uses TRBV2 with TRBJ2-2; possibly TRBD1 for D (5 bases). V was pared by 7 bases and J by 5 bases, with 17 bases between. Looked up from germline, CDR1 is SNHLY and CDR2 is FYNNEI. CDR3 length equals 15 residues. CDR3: CASTTGQGKTGELFF. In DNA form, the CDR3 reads TGTGCCAGCACCACGGGCCAGGGTAAAACCGGGGAGCTGTTTTTT.

CDR3 protein: CASSRGPGNTEAFF. CDR3 bases: TGTGCCAGCAGCAGAGGGCCAGGGAACACTGAAGCTTTCTTT. V and J are TRBV6-5 and TRBJ1-1; D unresolved. The V and J ends lost 6 bases and 1 base respectively, with 12 bases between them. This CDR3 is built from 14 residues. CDR1 is MNHEY, CDR2 SVGAGI, per germline.

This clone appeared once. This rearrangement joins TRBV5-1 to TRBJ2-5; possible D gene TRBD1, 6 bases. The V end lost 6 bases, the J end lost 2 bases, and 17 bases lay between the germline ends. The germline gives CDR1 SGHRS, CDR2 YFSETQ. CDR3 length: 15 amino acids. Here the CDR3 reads CASKRQAELQETQYF. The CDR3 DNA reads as TGCGCCAGCAAGCGACAGGCCGAACTTCAAGAGACCCAGTACTTC.

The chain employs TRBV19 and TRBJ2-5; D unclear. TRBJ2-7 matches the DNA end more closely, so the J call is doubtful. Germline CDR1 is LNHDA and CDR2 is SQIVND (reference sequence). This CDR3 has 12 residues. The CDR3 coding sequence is TGTGCCAGTAGAAGTTTATCTAGCGAGCAGTACTTC. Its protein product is CASRSLSSEQYF.

CDR3 residues: CASSWASGSASTDTQYF. Here the CDR3 DNA reads TGTGCCAGCAGCTGGGCTAGCGGAAGTGCTAGCACAGATACGCAGTATTTT. The rearrangement uses TRBV5-6 and TRBJ2-3, with TRBD2 matching 7 bases. V shed 3 bases and J 0 bases; nucleotides not matched to a gene: 10. Per the germline V gene, CDR1 is SGHDT and CDR2 is YYEEEE. The CDR3 is 17 amino acids.

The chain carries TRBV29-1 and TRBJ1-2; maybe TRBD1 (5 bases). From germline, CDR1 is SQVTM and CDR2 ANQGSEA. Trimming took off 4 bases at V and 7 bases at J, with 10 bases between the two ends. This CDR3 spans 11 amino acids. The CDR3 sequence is CSVVGLGGYTF. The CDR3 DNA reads TGCAGCGTTGTGGGACTGGGTGGCTACACCTTC. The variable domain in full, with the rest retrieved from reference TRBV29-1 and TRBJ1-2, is SAVISQKPSRDICQRGTSLTIQCQVDSQVTMMFWYRQQPGQSLTLIATANQGSEATYESGFVIDKFPISRPNLTFSTLTVSNMSPEDSSIYLCSVVGLGGYTFGSGTRLTVV.

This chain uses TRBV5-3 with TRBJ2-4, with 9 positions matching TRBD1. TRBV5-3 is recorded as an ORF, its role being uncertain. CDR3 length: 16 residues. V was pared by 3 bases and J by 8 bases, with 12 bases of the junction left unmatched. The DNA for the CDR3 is TGTGCCAGAAGCTGTCGACCGGGACAGGGAAGAGACATTCAGTACTTC. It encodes CARSCRPGQGRDIQYF.